Included here is one T cell receptor beta chain sequence, with context. The antigen remains unidentified. The source of the sample is a study of blood T cells in healthy people across ages. Study results and caveats: Naive CD4+ cells and diversity were both higher in long-lived donors than in aged donors. Any changes in expanded clonotypes were possibly confounded, as donor CMV status remained unknown.

Germline V lookup: CDR1 MNHNS, CDR2 SASEGT. The CDR3 has 15 residues. Together with a sample-barcoded 5' primer, a J-beta primer mix was included in a second PCR lasting roughly 6 to 12 cycles. In TCRdb, the 5' RACE reads were re-called with MiXCR into one record per CDR3 protein. Of hundreds of thousands of distinct CDR3 sequences in the sample, 20% to 30% are singletons; the top ten hold 3%. Isolation of PBMCs gave at least 6 million cells per sample. These sequences were also reported in another study, on T cells of mothers and their children. That source notes: Every mother supplied over 9 million TCR beta CDR3 reads and every child several million.

The source of this sequence is a boy aged 10-17 years in good health. The genes are TRBV6-1 and TRBJ2-5, with 8 bases fitting TRBD2. The end of the DNA aligns better with TRBJ2-7, so the J call may be wrong. The sample comprised blood. CDR3 nucleotides: TGTGCCATTCGGGGGGGGACCGAATATAACTACGAGCAGTACTTC. Its protein is CAIRGGTEYNYEQYF.